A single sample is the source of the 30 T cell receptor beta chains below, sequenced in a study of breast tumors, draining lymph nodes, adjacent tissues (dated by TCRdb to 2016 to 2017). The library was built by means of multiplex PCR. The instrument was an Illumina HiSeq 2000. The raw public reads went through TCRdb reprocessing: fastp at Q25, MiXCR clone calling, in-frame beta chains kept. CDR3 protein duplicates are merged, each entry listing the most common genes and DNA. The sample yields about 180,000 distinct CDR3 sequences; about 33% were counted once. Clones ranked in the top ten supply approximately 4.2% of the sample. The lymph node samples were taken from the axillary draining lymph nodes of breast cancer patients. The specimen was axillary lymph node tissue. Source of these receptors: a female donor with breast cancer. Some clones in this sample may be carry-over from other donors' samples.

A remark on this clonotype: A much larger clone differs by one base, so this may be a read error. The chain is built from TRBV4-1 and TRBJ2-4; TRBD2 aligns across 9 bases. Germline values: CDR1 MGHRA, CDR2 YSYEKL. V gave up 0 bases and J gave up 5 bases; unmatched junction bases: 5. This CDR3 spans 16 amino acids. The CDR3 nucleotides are TGCGCCAGCAGCCAAGATTGGGTAGCGGGAGAAAACATTCAGTACTTC. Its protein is CASSQDWVAGENIQYF.

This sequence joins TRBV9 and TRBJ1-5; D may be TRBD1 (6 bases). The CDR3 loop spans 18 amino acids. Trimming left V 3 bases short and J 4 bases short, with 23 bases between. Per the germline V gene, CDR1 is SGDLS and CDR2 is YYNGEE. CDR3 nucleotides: TGTGCCAGCAGCGGAGGGGACATTCAGGGTGATAGGAATCAGCCCCAGCATTTT. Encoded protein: CASSGGDIQGDRNQPQHF.

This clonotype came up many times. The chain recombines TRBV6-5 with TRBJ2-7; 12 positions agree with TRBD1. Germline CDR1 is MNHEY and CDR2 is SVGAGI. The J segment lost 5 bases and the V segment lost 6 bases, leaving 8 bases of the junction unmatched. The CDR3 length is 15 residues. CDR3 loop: CASRGQGAGDHEQYF. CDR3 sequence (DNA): TGTGCCAGCAGGGGACAGGGGGCGGGCGATCACGAGCAGTACTTC.

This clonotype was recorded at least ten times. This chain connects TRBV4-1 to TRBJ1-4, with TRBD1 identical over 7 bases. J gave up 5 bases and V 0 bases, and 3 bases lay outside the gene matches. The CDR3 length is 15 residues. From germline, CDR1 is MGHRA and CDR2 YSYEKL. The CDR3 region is CASSQELQGNEKLFF. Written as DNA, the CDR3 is TGCGCCAGCAGCCAAGAATTACAGGGGAATGAAAAACTGTTTTTT.

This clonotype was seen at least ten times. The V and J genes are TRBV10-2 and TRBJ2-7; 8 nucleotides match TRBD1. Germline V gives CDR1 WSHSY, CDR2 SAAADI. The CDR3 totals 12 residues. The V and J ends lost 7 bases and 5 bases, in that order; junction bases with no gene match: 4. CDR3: CASTDRGDEQYF. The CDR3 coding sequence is TGCGCCAGCACCGACAGGGGCGACGAGCAGTACTTC.

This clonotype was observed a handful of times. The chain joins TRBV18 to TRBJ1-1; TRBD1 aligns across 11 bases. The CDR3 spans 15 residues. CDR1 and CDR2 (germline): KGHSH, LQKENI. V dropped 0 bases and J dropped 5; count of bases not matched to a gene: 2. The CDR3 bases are TGTGCCAGCTCACCACCGGGACAGGGGGGGACTGAAGCTTTCTTT. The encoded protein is CASSPPGQGGTEAFF.

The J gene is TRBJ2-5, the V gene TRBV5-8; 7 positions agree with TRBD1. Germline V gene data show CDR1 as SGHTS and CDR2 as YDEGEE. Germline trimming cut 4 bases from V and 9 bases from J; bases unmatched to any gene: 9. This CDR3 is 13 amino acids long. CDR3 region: CASSNDRDQPQYF. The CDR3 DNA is TGTGCCAGCAGCAATGACAGGGATCAGCCCCAGTACTTC.

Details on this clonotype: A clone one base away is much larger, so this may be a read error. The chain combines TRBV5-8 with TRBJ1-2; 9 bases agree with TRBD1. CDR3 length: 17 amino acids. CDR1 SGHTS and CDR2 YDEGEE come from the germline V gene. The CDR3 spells CASSETGTGYGGYGHTF. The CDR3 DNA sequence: TGTGCCAGCAGCGAGACCGGGACAGGGTACGGGGGCTATGGCCACACCTTC.

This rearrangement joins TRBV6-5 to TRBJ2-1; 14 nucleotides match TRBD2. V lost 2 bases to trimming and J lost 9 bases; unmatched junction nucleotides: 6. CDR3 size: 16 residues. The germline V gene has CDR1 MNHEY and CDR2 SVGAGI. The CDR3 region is CASSYGKGLAGAEQFF. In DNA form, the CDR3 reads TGTGCCAGCAGTTACGGCAAGGGACTAGCGGGAGCTGAGCAGTTCTTC.

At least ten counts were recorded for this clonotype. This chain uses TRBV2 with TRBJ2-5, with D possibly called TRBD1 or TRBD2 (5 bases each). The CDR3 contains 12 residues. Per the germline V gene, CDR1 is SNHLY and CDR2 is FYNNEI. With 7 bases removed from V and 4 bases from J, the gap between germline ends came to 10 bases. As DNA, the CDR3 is TGTGCCAGCATGAGGGGACGAGAGACCCAGTACTTC. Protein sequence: CASMRGRETQYF.

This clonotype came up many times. CDR3 nucleotide sequence: TGTGCCAGCAGTTTATCGGGGATTTCCTACGAGCAGTACTTC. As protein: CASSLSGISYEQYF. The rearrangement links TRBV27 to TRBJ2-7; D unclear. The germline V and J ends were trimmed by 0 bases and 1 base, with 7 bases remaining between them. CDR1 and CDR2 (germline): MNHEY, SMNVEV (reference sequence). The length of the CDR3 is 14 residues.

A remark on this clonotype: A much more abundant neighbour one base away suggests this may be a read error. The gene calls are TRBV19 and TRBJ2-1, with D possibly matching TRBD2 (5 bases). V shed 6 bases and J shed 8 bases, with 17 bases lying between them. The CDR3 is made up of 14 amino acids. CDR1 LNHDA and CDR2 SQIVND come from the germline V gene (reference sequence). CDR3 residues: CASRQGLGGDEQFF. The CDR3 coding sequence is TGTGCCAGTAGGCAAGGTCTAGGAGGCGATGAGCAGTTCTTC.

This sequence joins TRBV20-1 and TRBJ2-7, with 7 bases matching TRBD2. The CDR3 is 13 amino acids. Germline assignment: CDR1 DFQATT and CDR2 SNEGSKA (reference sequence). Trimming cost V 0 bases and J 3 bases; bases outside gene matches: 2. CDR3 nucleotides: TGCAGTGCTAGAGATGGGGGGGGCTACGAGCAGTACTTC. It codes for CSARDGGGYEQYF.

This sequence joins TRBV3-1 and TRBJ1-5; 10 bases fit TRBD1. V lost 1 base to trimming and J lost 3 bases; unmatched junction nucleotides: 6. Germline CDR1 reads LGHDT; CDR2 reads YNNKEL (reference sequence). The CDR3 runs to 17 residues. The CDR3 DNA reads TGTGCCAGCAGCCAAGGGGTAGGGACAGGGGTCAATCAGCCCCAGCATTTT. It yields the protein CASSQGVGTGVNQPQHF.

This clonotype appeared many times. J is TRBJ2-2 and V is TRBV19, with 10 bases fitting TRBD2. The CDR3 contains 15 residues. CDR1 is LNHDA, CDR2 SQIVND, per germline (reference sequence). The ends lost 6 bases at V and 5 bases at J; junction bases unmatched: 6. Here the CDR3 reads CASRETSGLTGELFF. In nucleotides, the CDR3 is TGTGCCAGTAGGGAGACTAGCGGGTTGACCGGGGAGCTGTTTTTT. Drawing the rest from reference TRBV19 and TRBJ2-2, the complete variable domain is DGGITQSPKYLFRKEGQNVTLSCEQNLNHDAMYWYRQDPGQGLRLIYYSQIVNDFQKGDIAEGYSVSREKKESFPLTVTSAQKNPTAFYLCASRETSGLTGELFFGEGSRLTVL.

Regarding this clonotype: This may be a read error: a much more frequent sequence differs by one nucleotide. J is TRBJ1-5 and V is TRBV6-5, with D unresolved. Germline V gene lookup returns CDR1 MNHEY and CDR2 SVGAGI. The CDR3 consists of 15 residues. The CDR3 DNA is TGTGCCGGCAGCCCAAGACCCGATAGCAATCAGCCCCAGCATTTT. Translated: CAGSPRPDSNQPQHF.

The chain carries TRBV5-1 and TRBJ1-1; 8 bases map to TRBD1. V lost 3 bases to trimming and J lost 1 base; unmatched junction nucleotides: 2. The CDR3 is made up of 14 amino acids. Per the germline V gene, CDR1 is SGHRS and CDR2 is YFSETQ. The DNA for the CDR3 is TGCGCCAGCAGCTCCGGACAGGGGAACACTGAAGCTTTCTTT. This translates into CASSSGQGNTEAFF.

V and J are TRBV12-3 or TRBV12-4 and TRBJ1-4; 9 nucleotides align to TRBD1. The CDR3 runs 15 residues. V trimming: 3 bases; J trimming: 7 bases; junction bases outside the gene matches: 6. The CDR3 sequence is CASSLGGQGGEKLFF. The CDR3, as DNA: TGTGCCAGCAGTTTGGGGGGACAGGGTGGTGAAAAACTGTTTTTT.

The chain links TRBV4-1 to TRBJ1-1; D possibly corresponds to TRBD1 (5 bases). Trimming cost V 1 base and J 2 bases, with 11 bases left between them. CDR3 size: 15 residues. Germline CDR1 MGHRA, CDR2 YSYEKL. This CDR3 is CASSQGQTLNTEAFF. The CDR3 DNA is TGCGCCAGCAGCCAAGGACAGACTCTAAACACTGAAGCTTTCTTT.

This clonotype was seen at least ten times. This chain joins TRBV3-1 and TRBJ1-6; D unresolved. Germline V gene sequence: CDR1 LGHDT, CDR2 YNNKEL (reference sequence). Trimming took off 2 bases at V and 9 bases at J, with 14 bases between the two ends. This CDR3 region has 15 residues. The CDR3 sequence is CASSQNYGSISPLHF. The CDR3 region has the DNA TGTGCCAGCAGCCAAAACTATGGCTCGATTTCACCCCTCCACTTT.

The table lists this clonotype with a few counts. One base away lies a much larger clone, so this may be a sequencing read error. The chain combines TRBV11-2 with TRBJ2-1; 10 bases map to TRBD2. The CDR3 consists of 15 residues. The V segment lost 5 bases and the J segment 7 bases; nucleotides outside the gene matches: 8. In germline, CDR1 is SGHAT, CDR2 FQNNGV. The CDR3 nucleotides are TGTGCCAGCAGCACCACTAGCGGGGCTTGGAATGAGCAGTTCTTC. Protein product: CASSTTSGAWNEQFF.

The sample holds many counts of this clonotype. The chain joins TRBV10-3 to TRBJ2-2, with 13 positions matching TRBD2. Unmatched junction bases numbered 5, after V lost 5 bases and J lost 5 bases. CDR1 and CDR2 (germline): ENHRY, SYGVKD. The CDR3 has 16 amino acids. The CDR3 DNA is TGTGCCATCAGTTGGACTAGCGGGAGTGAGACCGGGGAGCTGTTTTTT. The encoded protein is CAISWTSGSETGELFF.

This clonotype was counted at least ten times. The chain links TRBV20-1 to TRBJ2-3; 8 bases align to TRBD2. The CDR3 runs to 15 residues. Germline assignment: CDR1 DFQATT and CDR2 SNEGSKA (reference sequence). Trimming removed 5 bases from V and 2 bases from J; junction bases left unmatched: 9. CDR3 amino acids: CSAGSQRGYTDTQYF. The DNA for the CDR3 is TGCAGTGCTGGCTCGCAGCGGGGGTACACAGATACGCAGTATTTT.

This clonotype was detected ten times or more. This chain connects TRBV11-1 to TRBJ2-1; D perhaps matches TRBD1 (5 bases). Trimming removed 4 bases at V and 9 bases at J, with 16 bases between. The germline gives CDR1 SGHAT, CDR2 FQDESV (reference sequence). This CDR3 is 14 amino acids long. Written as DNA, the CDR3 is TGTGCCAGCAGCTACCGACAGATTTCGGGTGAGCAGTTCTTC. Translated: CASSYRQISGEQFF.

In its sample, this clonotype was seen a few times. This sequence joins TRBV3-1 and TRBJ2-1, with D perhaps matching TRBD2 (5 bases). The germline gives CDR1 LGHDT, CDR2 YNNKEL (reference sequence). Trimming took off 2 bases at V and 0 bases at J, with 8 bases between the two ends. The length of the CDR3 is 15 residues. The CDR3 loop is CASSQSGISYNEQFF. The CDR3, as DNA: TGTGCCAGCAGCCAATCGGGGATCTCCTACAATGAGCAGTTCTTC.

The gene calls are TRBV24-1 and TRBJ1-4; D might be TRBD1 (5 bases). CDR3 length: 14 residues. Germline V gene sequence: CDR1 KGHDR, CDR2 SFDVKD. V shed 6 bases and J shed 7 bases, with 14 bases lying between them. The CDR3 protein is CATSFGGRREKLFF. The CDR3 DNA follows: TGTGCCACCAGTTTTGGGGGACGGCGTGAAAAACTGTTTTTT.

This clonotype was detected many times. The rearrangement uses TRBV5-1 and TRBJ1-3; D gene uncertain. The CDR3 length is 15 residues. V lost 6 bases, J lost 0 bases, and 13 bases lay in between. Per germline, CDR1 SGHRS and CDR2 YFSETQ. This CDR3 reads CASKGGSYSGNTIYF. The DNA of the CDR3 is TGCGCCAGCAAAGGAGGGAGTTACTCTGGAAACACCATATATTTT.

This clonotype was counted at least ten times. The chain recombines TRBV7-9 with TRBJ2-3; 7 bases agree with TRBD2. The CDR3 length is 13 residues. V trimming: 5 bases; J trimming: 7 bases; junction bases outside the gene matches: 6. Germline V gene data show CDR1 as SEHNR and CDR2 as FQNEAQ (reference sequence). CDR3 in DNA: TGTGCCAGCAGCCCCTGGGGAGGGAATACGCAGTATTTT. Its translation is CASSPWGGNTQYF.

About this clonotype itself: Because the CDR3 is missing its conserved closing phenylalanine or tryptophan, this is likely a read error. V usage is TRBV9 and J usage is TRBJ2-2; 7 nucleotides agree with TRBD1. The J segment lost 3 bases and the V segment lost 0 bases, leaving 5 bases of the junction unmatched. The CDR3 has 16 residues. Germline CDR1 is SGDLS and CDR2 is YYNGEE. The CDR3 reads CASSVGDRAYTGELFL. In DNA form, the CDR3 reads TGTGCCAGCAGCGTAGGGGACAGAGCCTACACCGGGGAGCTGTTTCTT.

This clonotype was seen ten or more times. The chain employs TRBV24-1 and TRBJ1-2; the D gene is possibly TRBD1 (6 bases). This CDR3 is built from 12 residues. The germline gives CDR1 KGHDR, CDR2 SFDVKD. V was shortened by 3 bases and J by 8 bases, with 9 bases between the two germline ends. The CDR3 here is CATSDGTLGYTF. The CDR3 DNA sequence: TGTGCCACCAGTGATGGGACACTCGGCTACACCTTC.